This TCR beta chain was identified in a study of radiation and T cells in renal cell carcinoma. With regard to this clone: Its antigen is undetermined.

The CDR3 runs to 14 residues. Germline CDR1 and CDR2: LNHDA and SQIVND (reference sequence). V lost 6 bases and J lost 10, with 16 bases in between. Time point specified: baseline pretreatment blood. Sample treatment: 15 Gy SBRT to primary tumor, nephrectomy 4 weeks later. Clones were read by immunoSEQ multiplex PCR, and TCRdb kept only the in-frame ones, dropping some. The data hold 120,000 to 150,000 clones, with 88% observed a single time. The study, taken as a whole, reports: Top tumor clonotypes rose in blood 2 weeks post-radiation, then contracted.

This rearrangement joins TRBV19 to TRBJ1-6; D ambiguous. Sequencing used blood, obtained from a patient whose treatment included radiotherapy and nephrectomy. The clonotype originates from a woman between 65 and 79 years old with renal cell carcinoma. The CDR3 sequence: CASSLAGRSSPLHF. The CDR3 DNA is TGTGCCAGTAGCCTCGCGGGGAGGAGCTCACCCCTCCACTTT.